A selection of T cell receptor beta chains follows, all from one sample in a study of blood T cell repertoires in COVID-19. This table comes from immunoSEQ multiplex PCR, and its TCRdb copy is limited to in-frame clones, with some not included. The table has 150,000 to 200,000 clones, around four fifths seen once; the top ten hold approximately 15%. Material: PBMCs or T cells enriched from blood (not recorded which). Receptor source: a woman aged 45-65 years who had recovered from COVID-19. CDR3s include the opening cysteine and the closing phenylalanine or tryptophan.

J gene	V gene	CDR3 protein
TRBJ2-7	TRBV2	CASSDRGQGHEQYF
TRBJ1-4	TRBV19	CASSMEASGGMDEKLFF
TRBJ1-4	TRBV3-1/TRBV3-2	CASSQGEQGAREKLFF
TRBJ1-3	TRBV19	CASSHRGWGNTIYF
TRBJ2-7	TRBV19	CASRGAGQGAGEQYF
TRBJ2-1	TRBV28	CASRGGRGGSTFYNEQFF
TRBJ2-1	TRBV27	CASGGRTGGPASWNEQFF
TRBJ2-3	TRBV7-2	CASSLVSGRADTQYF
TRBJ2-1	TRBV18	CASSPGLAAYNEQFF
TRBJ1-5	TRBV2	CASSVRTGYGNQPQHF
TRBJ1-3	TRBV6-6	CASSPVGGTGNTIYF
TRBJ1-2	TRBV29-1	CSVDRQTNYGYTF
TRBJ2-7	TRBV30	CACLPWGQGRLGQYF
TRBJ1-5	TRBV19	CASGTGSNQPQHF
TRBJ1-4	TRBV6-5	CASSRPRGEKEKLFF
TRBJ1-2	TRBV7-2	CASSSARNYGYTF
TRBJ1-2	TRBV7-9	CASRSGQIGNYGYTF
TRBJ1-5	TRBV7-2	CASSLGARSNQPQHF
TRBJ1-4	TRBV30	CAFIHSGTGNEKLFF
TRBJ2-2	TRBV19	CASIRSGTGVRTGELFF
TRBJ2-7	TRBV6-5	CASSYAGGAYEQYF
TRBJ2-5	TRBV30	CAWSVGLAGAGETQYF
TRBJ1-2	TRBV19	CASSKQPNYGYTF
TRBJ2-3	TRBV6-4	CASSDSKGQGADTQYF
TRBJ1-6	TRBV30	CAWSVRGGRNSPLHF
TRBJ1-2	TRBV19	CASSIPFGQGYGYTF
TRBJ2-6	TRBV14	CASSQGRGASGANVLTF
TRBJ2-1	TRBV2	CASSENSNEQFF
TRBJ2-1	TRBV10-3	CAISEGTSGKNEQFF
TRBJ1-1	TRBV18	CASSLTTVWGTEAFF
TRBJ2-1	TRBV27	CASSQGTSGSNEQFF
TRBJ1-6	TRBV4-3	CASSRGQGPNSPLHF
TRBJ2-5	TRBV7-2	CASSTRQGQETQYF
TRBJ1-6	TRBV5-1	CASSLDGSGGSPLHF
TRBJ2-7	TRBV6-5	CASSLAGGEYEQYF
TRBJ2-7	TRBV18	CASSPGPGVGEQYF
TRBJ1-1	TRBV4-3	CASSQAPDGGITEAFF
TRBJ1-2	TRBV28	CASSLGTAVYGYTF
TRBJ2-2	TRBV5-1	CASTLAVNTGELFF
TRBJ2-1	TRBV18	CASSPRPRGLAMNEQFF
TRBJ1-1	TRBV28	CASSPGTGYTEAFF
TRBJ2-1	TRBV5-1	CASSQYTGGLANEQFF